This passage covers 24 T cell receptor beta chains from one sample sequenced in a study of T cells in women clearing cervical HPV infection. Clones were read by immunoSEQ multiplex PCR, and TCRdb kept only the in-frame ones, dropping some. This table lists around 31,000 clones. Material for sequencing was blood buffy coat. Source of these receptors: a woman between 18 and 75 years old with a cervical HPV16 infection that either progressed to CIN3+ or cleared (not recorded which).

Of note for this clone: The junction departs from germline at one end; a sequencing error may be responsible. Sequencing ends 3 residues short of the CDR3 end; the germline J gene provides the rest. The chain joins TRBV20-1 to TRBJ2-3; 7 bases agree with TRBD1. The CDR3 loop spans 14 amino acids. Looked up from germline, CDR1 is DFQATT and CDR2 is SNEGSKA (reference sequence). CDR3 DNA, as far as it was read: TGCAGTGCTCGACTAACGGGACAGCCAGAGACG. It yields the protein CSARLTGQPET. The CDR3 in full is CSARLTGQPETQYF.

Comments on this clone: The sequenced fragment ends 3 residues before the CDR3 boundary, so the rest is inferred from the germline J gene. The gene calls are TRBV7-6 and TRBJ2-5; weak D call: TRBD2 (5 bases). CDR3 size: 16 residues. V was trimmed by 1 base and J by 2 bases, leaving 14 bases between them. Germline V lookup: CDR1 SGHVS, CDR2 FNYEAQ. The DNA read from the CDR3 is TGTGCCAGCAGCTTAGGCGGGTCGAGTTCTCAAGAGACC. It yields the protein CASSLGGSSSQET. The whole CDR3 protein is CASSLGGSSSQETQYF. Drawing the rest from reference TRBV7-6 and TRBJ2-5, the complete variable domain is GAGVSQSPRYKVTKRGQDVALRCDPISGHVSLYWYRQALGQGPEFLTYFNYEAQQDKSGLPNDRFSAERPEGSISTLTIQRTEQRDSAMYRCASSLGGSSSQETQYFGPGTRLLVL.

CDR3 loop: CASSSQVRDRGGDEQFF. The part of the CDR3 DNA that was read is TGTGCCAGCAGTTCCCAGGTCCGGGACAGAGGAGGCGATGAG. J is TRBJ2-1 and V is TRBV6-2 or TRBV6-3; TRBD1 agrees at 7 bases. The CDR3 end is not reached by the read, which stops 3 residues before it; the germline J gene fills it in. Trimming cost V 4 bases and J 8 bases; bases outside gene matches: 17. Germline-derived CDR1 and CDR2 are MNHEY and SVGEGT. This CDR3 contains 17 residues.

Comment on this clone: The read halts 3 residues ahead of the CDR3 end, with the missing end drawn from the germline J gene. The chain links TRBV29-1 to TRBJ2-1; 9 bases line up with TRBD1. J was trimmed by 8 bases and V by 6 bases; bases with no gene match: 8. This CDR3 contains 13 residues. Germline V gene lookup returns CDR1 SQVTM and CDR2 ANQGSEA. The CDR3 spells CSVRQGVIYEQFF. The sequenced part of the CDR3 DNA is TGCAGCGTCAGACAGGGGGTTATCTATGAG.

Of note for this clone: The sequenced fragment ends 3 residues before the CDR3 boundary, so the rest is inferred from the germline J gene. The chain links TRBV7-9 to TRBJ1-2; D is perhaps TRBD1 (5 bases). The CDR3 consists of 14 residues. The germline V gene has CDR1 SEHNR and CDR2 FQNEAQ (reference sequence). Incomplete CDR3 DNA: TGTGCCAGCAGCTTAGTAGGCAGGGATGAGGGC. Its protein is CASSLVGRDEG. The CDR3, in full, reads CASSLVGRDEGYTF.

In regard to this clone: The CDR3 end is not reached by the read, which stops 3 residues before it; the germline J gene fills it in. The J gene is TRBJ2-5, the V gene TRBV13; weak D call: TRBD1 (6 bases). The germline V gene has CDR1 PRHDT and CDR2 FYEKMQ (reference sequence). V gave up 5 bases and J gave up 7 bases, with 11 bases separating them. CDR3 size: 12 residues. The CDR3 spells CASSPDRRTQYF. Incomplete CDR3 DNA: TGTGCCAGCAGCCCGGACAGAAGGACC.

A word on this clone: One end of the junction varies from germline; a read error may be responsible. The CDR3 extends 3 residues past the end of the read, so its final part is completed from the germline J gene. The chain uses TRBV7-2 and TRBJ2-3; D may be TRBD1 (6 bases). Germline values: CDR1 SGHTA, CDR2 FQGNSA. The CDR3 extends over 14 amino acids. CDR3 in amino acids: CASSSPQGPETQYF. Partial CDR3 DNA: TGTGCCAGCAGCTCCCCACAGGGACCAGAGACG.

On this clone: The sequenced fragment ends 3 residues before the CDR3 boundary, so the rest is inferred from the germline J gene. This chain connects TRBV20-1 to TRBJ1-2, with 7 bases fitting TRBD1. The V and J ends lost 7 bases and 6 bases, in that order; junction bases with no gene match: 8. The germline gives CDR1 DFQATT, CDR2 SNEGSKA (reference sequence). This CDR3 has 12 residues. The part of the CDR3 DNA that was read is TGCAGTGTCAGGGGGTTAGGGGATGGC. Its protein product is CSVRGLGDG. The entire CDR3 protein reads CSVRGLGDGYTF.

Regarding this clone: Sequencing ends 3 residues short of the CDR3 end; the germline J gene provides the rest. The chain recombines TRBV5-1 with TRBJ1-1, with a possible D match to TRBD1 (6 bases). Per the germline V gene, CDR1 is SGHRS and CDR2 is YFSETQ. The V gene lost 6 bases and the J gene lost 5 bases, with 17 bases spanning the gap. The CDR3 extends over 14 amino acids. This chain's CDR3 is CASNDGGLETEAFF. Partial CDR3 DNA: TGCGCCAGCAACGATGGGGGCCTAGAGACTGAA.

As concerns this clone: Compared with germline, one end of the junction differs, possibly owing to a read error. The DNA ends 3 residues before the CDR3 does, and the rest of the CDR3 is filled in from the germline J gene. V usage is TRBV23-1 and J usage is TRBJ2-3; 7 bases line up with TRBD1. TRBV23-1 is annotated as an ORF whose role is uncertain. CDR3 length equals 15 residues. The DNA read from the CDR3 is TGCGCCAGCAGTCTTAGGACAGGCCCCGCAGAGACG. Residues: CASSLRTGPAET. The whole CDR3 protein reads CASSLRTGPAETQYF.

Worth noting for this clone: The read comes to an end 3 residues before the CDR3 does, leaving the germline J gene to fill in the end. This chain connects TRBV7-3 to TRBJ2-5; a possible D gene is TRBD1 (5 bases). V lost 2 bases, J lost 5 bases, and 12 bases lay in between. The germline V gene encodes CDR1 SGHTA and CDR2 FQGTGA. The CDR3 contains 14 residues. The CDR3 here is CASSLLAGSETQYF. CDR3 bases read: TGTGCCAGCAGCTTACTGGCAGGGTCGGAGACC.

Note on this clone: The observed sequence ends 3 residues before the CDR3 terminus, with the missing tail filled in from the germline J gene. The chain uses TRBV6-1 and TRBJ2-2; D might be TRBD1 (5 bases). Trimming left V 2 bases short and J 6 bases short, with 10 bases between. The CDR3 loop spans 14 amino acids. Germline loops: CDR1 MNHNS, CDR2 SASEGT. CDR3 bases read: TGTGCCAGCAGTGAATGGCAGGGATCCGGGGAG. Protein sequence: CASSEWQGSGE. The whole CDR3 is CASSEWQGSGELFF.

For this clone: The read comes to an end 3 residues before the CDR3 does, leaving the germline J gene to fill in the end. The chain carries TRBV2 and TRBJ2-2; TRBD2 matches 12 bases. The CDR3 length is 19 residues. Losses at the gene ends were 4 bases for V and 0 bases for J; bases not matched to a gene: 9. Germline V CDR1 and CDR2: SNHLY, FYNNEI. This chain's CDR3 is CASSGTSGAKFANTGELFF. The CDR3 bases that were read are TGTGCCAGCAGTGGGACTAGCGGGGCCAAATTCGCGAACACCGGGGAG.

About this clone: The read terminates 3 residues ahead of where the CDR3 ends, so the germline J gene completes it. The V call is TRBV19, the J call TRBJ2-3, with TRBD2 matching over 7 bases. V trimming: 7 bases; J trimming: 2 bases; junction bases outside the gene matches: 12. CDR1 LNHDA and CDR2 SQIVND come from the germline V gene (reference sequence). This CDR3 spans 16 amino acids. CDR3 sequence reads: CASTSGGGFYTDTQYF. The CDR3 DNA, read in part, is TGTGCCAGTACCTCTGGGGGGGGGTTCTACACAGATACG.

A note on this clone: The read falls 3 residues short of the CDR3 end, and the missing part is taken from the germline J gene. The gene calls are TRBV7-9 and TRBJ2-4; TRBD2 matches 7 bases. This CDR3 spans 14 amino acids. Germline V gene lookup returns CDR1 SEHNR and CDR2 FQNEAQ (reference sequence). The part of the CDR3 DNA that was read is TGTGCCAGCAGCTTAGACCGGTCGGGGGGTGGT. It encodes CASSLDRSGGG. The whole CDR3 protein reads CASSLDRSGGGQYF.

A note on this clone: The read ends 3 residues early relative to the CDR3; the germline J gene fills the gap. The chain carries TRBV10-3 and TRBJ2-3; 9 bases align to TRBD2. The CDR3 runs 14 residues. Germline-derived CDR1 and CDR2 are ENHRY and SYGVKD. V trimming: 10 bases; J trimming: 3 bases; junction bases outside the gene matches: 8. The CDR3 DNA, read in part, is TGTGCCACCACCTGGACTAGCGCAACAGATACG. It translates to CATTWTSATDT. The entire CDR3 reads CATTWTSATDTQYF.

To note about this clone: From the germline J gene comes the end of the CDR3, since the read stops 3 residues before it. The chain recombines TRBV6-2 or TRBV6-3 with TRBJ1-4, with TRBD1 as a possible D gene (6 bases). The germline gives CDR1 MNHEY, CDR2 SVGEGT. V lost 8 bases to trimming and J lost 7 bases, with 14 bases between them. This CDR3 is built from 13 residues. The CDR3 sequence is CASRNRVGEKLFF. The DNA read from the CDR3 is TGTGCCAGCCGAAACAGGGTTGGTGAAAAA.

A word on this clone: The junction differs from germline at one of its ends, possibly a read error. The read is 3 residues too short to cover the CDR3 end, so that end is filled in from the germline J gene. The same CDR3 arises from other DNA sequences in this sample as well. V usage is TRBV19 and J usage is TRBJ1-3; a weak D match, TRBD1 (5 bases). The CDR3 has 13 amino acids. Germline V CDR1 and CDR2: LNHDA, SQIVND (reference sequence). The part of the CDR3 DNA that was read is TGTGCCAGTAGCCGACAGTCTGGAAACACA. Translated: CASSRQSGNT. The complete CDR3 reads CASSRQSGNTIYF.

With respect to this clone: The read falls 3 residues short of the CDR3 end, and the missing part is taken from the germline J gene. The rearrangement links TRBV5-4 to TRBJ2-5; the D is unclear. V gave up 2 bases and J gave up 4 bases, with 3 bases separating them. The CDR3 has 11 amino acids. The germline gives CDR1 SGHNT, CDR2 YYREEE (reference sequence). CDR3 residues: CASSFLETQYF. The sequenced part of the CDR3 DNA is TGTGCCAGCAGCTTCCTAGAGACC.

Of note for this clone: The CDR3 extends 3 residues past the end of the read, so its final part is completed from the germline J gene. The chain uses TRBV20-1 and TRBJ2-5; 14 bases fit TRBD2. Germline V gene data show CDR1 as DFQATT and CDR2 as SNEGSKA (reference sequence). The CDR3 extends over 17 amino acids. V lost 0 bases, J lost 5 bases, and 8 bases stayed unmatched. CDR3 bases read: TGCAGTGCTAGAGATCGACTAGCGGGGGGGCCCTGGGAGACC. Protein: CSARDRLAGGPWET. The full CDR3 protein is CSARDRLAGGPWETQYF.

CDR3 DNA, as far as it was read: TGTGCCAGCAGCCAGCAACAGGACAATGAG. This codes for CASSQQQDNE. The full CDR3 protein is CASSQQQDNEQFF. The rearrangement joins TRBV14 to TRBJ2-1, with D tentatively TRBD1 (5 bases). The read falls 3 residues short of the CDR3 end, and the missing part is taken from the germline J gene. V shed 3 bases and J shed 5 bases, with 8 bases lying between them. CDR1 SGHDN and CDR2 FVKESK come from the germline V gene. This CDR3 is 13 amino acids long.

Points on this clone: The CDR3 is cut off 3 residues early in the read; its end comes from the germline J gene. V and J are TRBV5-5 and TRBJ1-1, with D perhaps matching TRBD1 (6 bases). CDR3 length equals 15 residues. V lost 5 bases and J lost 4, with 18 bases in between. CDR1 and CDR2 from the germline V gene are SGHKS and YYEKEE (reference sequence). CDR3 loop: CASRLIVVGGTEAFF. The sequenced part of the CDR3 DNA is TGTGCCAGCAGATTGATAGTCGTAGGGGGCACTGAA.

Worth noting for this clone: With the read ending 3 residues before the CDR3 end, the germline J gene is used to fill in that end. This chain connects TRBV19 to TRBJ1-3; D not resolved. Germline V gene sequence: CDR1 LNHDA, CDR2 SQIVND (reference sequence). This CDR3 has 15 amino acids. V lost 5 bases and J lost 0, with 11 bases in between. CDR3 bases read: TGTGCCAGTAGTGAGGCCATCATCTCTGGAAACACC. It translates to CASSEAIISGNT. The CDR3 in its entirety is CASSEAIISGNTIYF.

Comment on this clone: The read gets to within 3 residues of the CDR3 end, and the germline J gene fills in the rest. The rearrangement links TRBV5-1 to TRBJ1-6; the D gene is possibly TRBD1 (6 bases). V was pared by 2 bases and J by 6 bases, with 15 bases between. This CDR3 comprises 16 residues. Germline V lookup: CDR1 SGHRS, CDR2 YFSETQ. The CDR3 region is CASSLTGSIGNSPLHF. The sequenced CDR3 bases are TGCGCCAGCAGCTTAACAGGGAGTATCGGTAATTCACCC.